The 18 T cell receptor beta chains below come from one sample, sequenced in a study of regulatory dendritic cells for organ transplantation. The method was immunoSEQ multiplex PCR; TCRdb's version includes in-frame clones alone and lacks a portion of them. The data hold just under 30,000 clones, with over 75% observed a single time. The specimen was memory CD4+ T cells from blood. Subset of the sample: CD45RO+ memory T cells. All receptors come from a human donor in good health.

V is TRBV4-3 and J is TRBJ1-1; D unresolved. The CDR3 runs to 15 residues. Trimming left V 1 base short and J 0 bases short, with 9 bases between. Germline lookup yields CDR1 LGHNA and CDR2 YSLEER. In nucleotides, the CDR3 is TGCGCCAGCAGCCAAGTAGATTTAGTGAACACTGAAGCTTTCTTT. Translation gives CASSQVDLVNTEAFF.

This rearrangement joins TRBV27 to TRBJ2-4, with TRBD1 identical over 9 bases. Unmatched junction bases numbered 9, after V lost 4 bases and J lost 8 bases. Germline lookup yields CDR1 MNHEY and CDR2 SMNVEV (reference sequence). The CDR3 loop spans 15 amino acids. The CDR3 bases are TGTGCCAGCAGTTCGCGCAACAGGGGGCAGGACATTCAGTACTTC. Amino acid sequence: CASSSRNRGQDIQYF.

The chain couples TRBV7-9 to TRBJ1-3; 7 nucleotides agree with TRBD1. This CDR3 comprises 14 residues. Germline V gives CDR1 SEHNR, CDR2 FQNEAQ (reference sequence). V was pared by 5 bases and J by 3 bases, with 4 bases of the junction left unmatched. The CDR3 loop reads CASSRGTDGNTIYF. The DNA for the CDR3 is TGTGCCAGCAGCAGAGGGACAGATGGAAACACCATATATTTT. The full variable domain, rest sourced from reference TRBV7-9 and TRBJ1-3, is DTGVSQNPRHKITKRGQNVTFRCDPISEHNRLYWYRQTLGQGPEFLTYFQNEAQLEKSRLLSDRFSAERPKGSFSTLEIQRTEQGDSAMYLCASSRGTDGNTIYFGEGSWLTVV.

J is TRBJ2-1 and V is TRBV19, with 9 bases that match TRBD2. The CDR3 extends over 15 amino acids. Germline V gene sequence: CDR1 LNHDA, CDR2 SQIVND (reference sequence). After removal of 4 bases from V and 8 bases from J, the junction contained 9 bases not matched to a gene. The CDR3 nucleotides read TGTGCCAGTAGTAGTGCGGGAGGGCCTATAGATGAGCAGTTCTTC. It specifies CASSSAGGPIDEQFF.

This rearrangement joins TRBV23-1 to TRBJ2-3; D gene uncertain. TRBV23-1 is designated an ORF whose function remains uncertain. There are 15 residues in the CDR3. V gave up 3 bases and J gave up 2 bases, with 12 bases separating them. CDR3 sequence (DNA): TGCGCCAGCAGTCACGGTGCCCGGATCACAGATACGCAGTATTTT. Translation: CASSHGARITDTQYF.

This clone appeared a few times. The rearrangement links TRBV4-1 to TRBJ1-6; 11 bases map to TRBD1. The CDR3 covers 17 residues. Unmatched junction bases numbered 5, after V lost 4 bases and J lost 3 bases. CDR1 and CDR2 (germline): MGHRA, YSYEKL. The CDR3 DNA reads TGCGCCAGCAGCCCCCAGGGACAGGGGGACTATAATTCACCCCTCCACTTT. The encoded protein is CASSPQGQGDYNSPLHF.

The V call is TRBV7-9, the J call TRBJ2-7; tentative D call: TRBD2 (5 bases). Germline CDR1 SEHNR, CDR2 FQNEAQ (reference sequence). This CDR3 is 13 amino acids long. The germline V and J ends were trimmed by 5 bases and 8 bases, with 16 bases remaining between them. CDR3 amino acids: CASSMTGPGKQYF. CDR3 coding DNA: TGTGCCAGCAGCATGACCGGGCCGGGGAAGCAGTACTTC.

V gene TRBV7-2 combines with J gene TRBJ2-3; the D is unclear. V lost 5 bases to trimming and J lost 5 bases, with 11 bases between them. The CDR3 extends over 13 amino acids. Germline CDR1 is SGHTA and CDR2 is FQGNSA. CDR3 region: CASSLDRVDTQYF. The CDR3 DNA reads as TGTGCCAGCAGCCTGGATAGGGTAGATACGCAGTATTTT.

The rearrangement uses TRBV7-3 and TRBJ1-2; D may be TRBD1 (6 bases). This CDR3 is built from 14 residues. V gave up 2 bases and J gave up 6 bases, with 13 bases separating them. Germline V lookup: CDR1 SGHTA, CDR2 FQGTGA. The CDR3: CASSLDTTGHGYTF. In DNA form, the CDR3 reads TGTGCCAGCAGCTTAGACACGACAGGTCATGGCTACACCTTC.

J is TRBJ1-1 and V is TRBV5-6; D may be TRBD1 (5 bases). Germline-derived CDR1 and CDR2 are SGHDT and YYEEEE. This CDR3 spans 15 amino acids. Trimming pared 2 bases from V and 5 bases from J, leaving 16 bases between. The CDR3 loop is CASSFLTVPGTEAFF. The DNA of the CDR3 is TGTGCCAGCAGCTTCTTGACAGTCCCGGGTACTGAAGCTTTCTTT. Complete variable domain (other parts from reference TRBV5-6 and TRBJ1-1): DAGVTQSPTHLIKTRGQQVTLRCSPKSGHDTVSWYQQALGQGPQFIFQYYEEEERQRGNFPDRFSGHQFPNYSSELNVNALLLGDSALYLCASSFLTVPGTEAFFGQGTRLTVV.

V is TRBV9 and J is TRBJ2-6; D might be TRBD2 (5 bases). The CDR3 is 16 amino acids. The germline gives CDR1 SGDLS, CDR2 YYNGEE. V was cut by 1 base and J by 0 bases, with 8 bases left in between. The CDR3 loop reads CASSVLGSSGANVLTF. In nucleotides, the CDR3 is TGTGCCAGCAGCGTATTAGGGAGCTCTGGGGCCAACGTCCTGACTTTC.

The V gene is TRBV7-9, the J gene TRBJ1-2, with D tentatively TRBD1 (5 bases). The CDR3 is 16 residues long. Germline V CDR1 and CDR2: SEHNR, FQNEAQ (reference sequence). With 5 bases removed from V and 8 bases from J, the gap between germline ends came to 24 bases. In DNA form, the CDR3 reads TGTGCCAGCAGCCACCCCAAGAGGAGGGGCTTCGGGGGCTACACCTTC. The encoded protein is CASSHPKRRGFGGYTF.

The J gene is TRBJ2-3, the V gene TRBV9, with D tentatively TRBD2 (7 bases). Per germline, CDR1 SGDLS and CDR2 YYNGEE. The CDR3 covers 16 residues. V was cut by 4 bases and J by 8 bases, with 23 bases left in between. The CDR3 DNA is TGTGCCAGCAGCTCCCAGTTGGGGGGGGCCCAGGGTACGCAGTATTTT. Its translation: CASSSQLGGAQGTQYF. The full variable domain, rest sourced from reference TRBV9 and TRBJ2-3, is DSGVTQTPKHLITATGQRVTLRCSPRSGDLSVYWYQQSLDQGLQFLIQYYNGEERAKGNILERFSAQQFPDLHSELNLSSLELGDSALYFCASSSQLGGAQGTQYFGPGTRLTVL.

This chain joins TRBV5-1 and TRBJ2-7, with a possible D match to TRBD1 (6 bases). The CDR3 is 14 amino acids. V lost 0 bases and J 4 bases, leaving 11 bases between the germline ends. Germline assignment: CDR1 SGHRS and CDR2 YFSETQ. CDR3 bases: TGCGCCAGCAGCTTGGGGCAGGGGTTATACGAGCAGTACTTC. Its protein product is CASSLGQGLYEQYF.

This clone was detected once. The chain carries TRBV4-3 and TRBJ2-3, with D unclear. Trimming pared 4 bases from V and 5 bases from J, leaving 10 bases between. The CDR3 extends over 13 amino acids. Germline lookup yields CDR1 LGHNA and CDR2 YSLEER. The CDR3 bases are TGCGCCAGCAGCCGGGCTTCCGGAGATACGCAGTATTTT. Protein product: CASSRASGDTQYF.

Only a few counts were recorded for this clone. The chain joins TRBV7-9 to TRBJ2-2, with unresolved D. There are 17 residues in the CDR3. Trimming stripped 2 bases from V and 1 base from J, with 14 bases between. Germline values: CDR1 SEHNR, CDR2 FQNEAQ (reference sequence). The CDR3 protein is CASSLSSVTLNTGELFF. In nucleotides, the CDR3 is TGTGCCAGCAGCTTATCCTCCGTGACTTTGAACACCGGGGAGCTGTTTTTT. Drawing the rest from reference TRBV7-9 and TRBJ2-2, the complete variable domain is DTGVSQNPRHKITKRGQNVTFRCDPISEHNRLYWYRQTLGQGPEFLTYFQNEAQLEKSRLLSDRFSAERPKGSFSTLEIQRTEQGDSAMYLCASSLSSVTLNTGELFFGEGSRLTVL.

The chain recombines TRBV6-6 with TRBJ1-1; D remains unclear. V was cut by 6 bases and J by 5 bases, with 16 bases left in between. This CDR3 is 14 amino acids long. Per germline, CDR1 MNHNY and CDR2 SVGAGI (reference sequence). The CDR3 DNA reads TGTGCCAGCAGCCCCCTTTCGGGAGGGACTGAAGCTTTCTTT. Amino acid sequence: CASSPLSGGTEAFF.

V and J are TRBV12-5 and TRBJ2-5; TRBD2 matches at 11 bases. The junction had 12 bases not matched to a gene; V was cut back by 5 bases and J by 7 bases. The CDR3 has 16 residues. Germline V gene data show CDR1 as LGHNT and CDR2 as FRNRAP. The CDR3: CASGIGTSGAEGTQYF. CDR3 nucleotides: TGTGCTAGTGGTATAGGGACTAGCGGTGCTGAGGGGACCCAGTACTTC.